This passage covers 20 T cell receptor beta chains from one sample sequenced in a study of shared clonotypes between healthy human individuals. Profiled with immunoSEQ multiplex PCR; TCRdb holds only in-frame clones, not every one. This sample yields 2 million to 2.5 million clones, of which more than 85% are seen a single time; under 0.45% belongs to the top ten. Source material: naive CD4+ T cells from PBMCs. Documented subset: CD45RA+ positively selected. These receptors all come from a man aged 18 to 29 in good health. Some clones in this sample may be carry-over from other donors' samples.

The J gene is TRBJ1-1, the V gene TRBV7-9, with D hard to call. This CDR3 spans 13 amino acids. CDR1 and CDR2 from the germline V gene are SEHNR and FQNEAQ (reference sequence). The V end was cut by 2 bases, the J end by 6 bases, with 10 bases between. CDR3 region: CASSLKGFSEAFF. The DNA for the CDR3 is TGTGCCAGCAGCTTAAAAGGGTTCTCTGAAGCTTTCTTT.

This clone has just a few counts. The CDR3 DNA reads as TGTGCCAGCAGACCGGGGCGAAATCAGCCCCAGCATTTT. It specifies CASRPGRNQPQHF. V and J are TRBV6-5 and TRBJ1-5, with a possible D match to TRBD1 (5 bases). The CDR3 extends over 13 amino acids. Deletions cut 6 bases from V and 4 bases from J, with 10 bases between. Germline CDR1 and CDR2: MNHEY and SVGAGI.

J is TRBJ2-2 and V is TRBV6-5; D not certain. The CDR3 has 13 amino acids. Germline assignment: CDR1 MNHEY and CDR2 SVGAGI. The V end lost 5 bases, the J end lost 5 bases, and 9 bases lay between the germline ends. The CDR3 here is CASSATRTGELFF. Written as DNA, the CDR3 is TGTGCCAGCAGTGCGACAAGGACCGGGGAGCTGTTTTTT.

The table lists this clone with a count of one. The chain employs TRBV5-1 and TRBJ2-1; the match to TRBD2 covers 14 bases. The CDR3 has 17 amino acids. The V and J ends lost 4 bases and 8 bases, in that order; junction bases with no gene match: 11. Germline CDR1 is SGHRS and CDR2 is YFSETQ. The CDR3: CASSPGTSGSVFDEQFF. The CDR3 coding sequence is TGCGCCAGCAGCCCCGGGACTAGCGGGAGTGTTTTTGATGAGCAGTTCTTC.

The chain recombines TRBV5-4 with TRBJ2-5, with a weak D call TRBD2 (7 bases). V gave up 2 bases and J gave up 3 bases, with 14 bases separating them. CDR1 is SGHNT, CDR2 YYREEE, per germline (reference sequence). This CDR3 is built from 15 residues. The CDR3 DNA reads as TGTGCCAGCAGCTTTGGAGGGGGGGAGAAAGAGACCCAGTACTTC. Its translation is CASSFGGGEKETQYF.

The chain joins TRBV5-6 to TRBJ2-3; TRBD1 is a possible D gene (5 bases). The CDR3 loop spans 15 amino acids. The V and J ends lost 4 bases and 2 bases respectively, with 14 bases between them. Germline CDR1 reads SGHDT; CDR2 reads YYEEEE. The CDR3 loop reads CASSLRQITTDTQYF. CDR3 bases: TGTGCCAGCAGCCTGCGACAGATCACCACAGATACGCAGTATTTT.

Only one count was recorded for this clone. The chain combines TRBV18 with TRBJ2-5, with TRBD1 as a possible D gene (5 bases). CDR3 length equals 16 residues. Germline V gives CDR1 KGHSH, CDR2 LQKENI. V lost 2 bases to trimming and J lost 3 bases, with 16 bases between them. CDR3 bases: TGTGCCAGCTCACCAAAGCCCGACAGCTCTGAAGAGACCCAGTACTTC. Its translation: CASSPKPDSSEETQYF. Full variable domain (rest looked up from reference TRBV18 and TRBJ2-5): NAGVMQNPRHLVRRRGQEARLRCSPMKGHSHVYWYRQLPEEGLKFMVYLQKENIIDESGMPKERFSAEFPKEGPSILRIQQVVRGDSAAYFCASSPKPDSSEETQYFGPGTRLLVL.

The chain is built from TRBV5-1 and TRBJ2-5; 12 bases are a match to TRBD1. The CDR3 runs to 15 residues. The V and J ends lost 3 bases and 5 bases, in that order; junction bases with no gene match: 5. CDR1 is SGHRS and CDR2 is YFSETQ in the germline V gene. Here the CDR3 reads CASSSTGTGGETQYF. CDR3 nucleotides: TGCGCCAGCAGCTCCACCGGGACAGGGGGCGAGACCCAGTACTTC.

This clone was detected once. V gene TRBV27 combines with J gene TRBJ1-1; D may be TRBD1 (5 bases). V was cut by 4 bases and J by 1 base, with 10 bases left in between. This CDR3 spans 14 amino acids. Germline values: CDR1 MNHEY, CDR2 SMNVEV (reference sequence). DNA of the CDR3: TGTGCCAGCAGTTCGGGACGGGAGAACACTGAAGCTTTCTTT. Translated, it gives CASSSGRENTEAFF.

The chain carries TRBV27 and TRBJ2-7, with TRBD1 as a possible D gene (6 bases). This CDR3 comprises 14 residues. The V and J ends lost 5 bases and 1 base respectively, with 12 bases between them. Germline values: CDR1 MNHEY, CDR2 SMNVEV (reference sequence). The CDR3 reads CASSQLTGSYEQYF. DNA of the CDR3: TGTGCCAGCAGTCAGTTAACAGGGTCCTACGAGCAGTACTTC.

The chain uses TRBV5-1 and TRBJ2-3; D gene ambiguous. Germline CDR1 reads SGHRS; CDR2 reads YFSETQ. Between the trimmed V and J ends, which lost 4 bases and 2 bases, there was a span of 8 bases. This CDR3 contains 13 residues. The CDR3 loop is CASSPDATDTQYF. The DNA of the CDR3 is TGCGCCAGCAGCCCGGACGCCACAGATACGCAGTATTTT.

This clone showed up just once. CDR3 amino acids: CSVGGNRGRSDTQYF. The DNA for the CDR3 is TGCAGCGTTGGGGGGAACAGGGGTAGGTCAGATACGCAGTATTTT. The V gene is TRBV29-1, the J gene TRBJ2-3, with 7 bases identical to TRBD1. In germline, CDR1 is SQVTM, CDR2 ANQGSEA. This CDR3 has 15 amino acids. V lost 4 bases and J lost 4; bases outside the gene matches: 11.

The chain couples TRBV7-9 to TRBJ2-7; 9 nucleotides agree with TRBD1. The CDR3 sequence is 18 residues long. Germline CDR1 is SEHNR and CDR2 is FQNEAQ (reference sequence). Unmatched junction bases numbered 10, after V lost 1 base and J lost 0 bases. This CDR3 reads CASSLVKGGQGLSYEQYF. CDR3 bases: TGTGCCAGCAGCTTAGTTAAGGGGGGACAGGGACTCTCCTACGAGCAGTACTTC. Combining the CDR3 with reference TRBV7-9 and TRBJ2-7 gives the whole variable domain DTGVSQNPRHKITKRGQNVTFRCDPISEHNRLYWYRQTLGQGPEFLTYFQNEAQLEKSRLLSDRFSAERPKGSFSTLEIQRTEQGDSAMYLCASSLVKGGQGLSYEQYFGPGTRLTVT.

V and J are TRBV28 and TRBJ1-3; D gene unclear. Deletions cut 7 bases from V and 2 bases from J, with 9 bases between. The germline V gene encodes CDR1 MDHEN and CDR2 SYDVKM. The CDR3 has 13 residues. This CDR3 reads CASTLQAGNTIYF. The CDR3 DNA sequence: TGTGCCAGCACCCTCCAGGCTGGAAACACCATATATTTT.

The V and J genes are TRBV28 and TRBJ2-7, with 8 bases identical to TRBD1. V shed 4 bases, J shed 7 bases, and the junction held 9 bases outside the gene matches. Germline loops: CDR1 MDHEN, CDR2 SYDVKM. The CDR3 is 14 residues long. The CDR3: CASSSPDRGGEQYF. CDR3 in DNA: TGTGCCAGCAGTTCTCCTGACAGGGGCGGAGAGCAGTACTTC. Full variable domain (remainder filled in from reference TRBV28 and TRBJ2-7): DVKVTQSSRYLVKRTGEKVFLECVQDMDHENMFWYRQDPGLGLRLIYFSYDVKMKEKGDIPEGYSVSREKKERFSLILESASTNQTSMYLCASSSPDRGGEQYFGPGTRLTVT.

CDR3: CASSLTLGLGYEQYF. The CDR3, as DNA: TGCGCCAGCAGCTTGACGCTAGGGCTAGGCTACGAGCAGTACTTC. The chain is built from TRBV5-1 and TRBJ2-7; D is ambiguous. V dropped 1 base and J dropped 3 bases, with 14 bases sitting between them. The V gene's germline CDR1 is SGHRS and CDR2 YFSETQ. The CDR3 is 15 amino acids.

The CDR3 DNA is TGTGCCAGCAGTAAAGCCCCCCGGACAGCTTTTACCTACGAGCAGTACTTC. Translating it yields CASSKAPRTAFTYEQYF. V gene TRBV27 combines with J gene TRBJ2-7, with a weak D call TRBD1 (6 bases). Trimming pared 5 bases from V and 2 bases from J, leaving 22 bases between. Germline loops: CDR1 MNHEY, CDR2 SMNVEV (reference sequence). There are 17 residues in the CDR3.

In DNA form, the CDR3 reads TGTGCCAGCACCCGGGAGGAGGGGACGAACACTGAAGCTTTCTTT. Translation: CASTREEGTNTEAFF. The V call is TRBV11-1, the J call TRBJ1-1; D perhaps matches TRBD1 (5 bases). The CDR3 loop spans 15 amino acids. Trimming removed 7 bases from V and 1 base from J, with 16 bases in between. Germline CDR1 reads SGHAT; CDR2 reads FQDESV (reference sequence).

The chain links TRBV18 to TRBJ2-6; D remains unclear. Germline CDR1 reads KGHSH; CDR2 reads LQKENI. The CDR3 is 15 residues long. Trimming stripped 3 bases from V and 0 bases from J, with 6 bases between. CDR3 protein: CASSPGLSGANVLTF. For the CDR3, the DNA is TGTGCCAGCTCACCCGGTCTCTCTGGGGCCAACGTCCTGACTTTC.

The CDR3 DNA sequence: TGTGCCAGCAGCTTCGGACCCCTGATCTCCTACGAGCAGTACTTC. This codes for CASSFGPLISYEQYF. The chain carries TRBV11-2 and TRBJ2-7; no reliable D call. The CDR3 covers 15 residues. Germline values: CDR1 SGHAT, CDR2 FQNNGV. V lost 3 bases and J lost 0, with 12 bases in between.